One sample yielded the 15 T cell receptor beta chains listed below, sequenced in a study of control samples from healthy donors and cancer patients. Some clones are missing from TCRdb's copy, which holds only in-frame ones; the method was immunoSEQ multiplex PCR. The sample contains 150,000 or so clones, 85% to 95% of which appear only once. The material sequenced was PBMCs. All receptors derive from a man in his 60s with colorectal cancer.

On this clone itself: The sample carries other DNA sequences with the same CDR3. V usage is TRBV3-1 (or the pseudogene TRBV3-2) and J usage is TRBJ1-1; 8 bases are a match to TRBD1. This CDR3 has 14 residues. CDR1 is LGHDT and CDR2 is YNNKEL in the germline V gene (reference sequence). After removal of 5 bases from V and 0 bases from J, the junction contained 2 bases not matched to a gene. The CDR3 DNA is TGTGCCAGCAGCTTGGGACAGGTGAACACTGAAGCTTTCTTT. Amino acids: CASSLGQVNTEAFF.

The genes are TRBV6-5 and TRBJ2-2; no definite D call. CDR3 length: 11 amino acids. The germline CDR1 and CDR2 sequences are MNHEY and SVGAGI. The ends were cut back, 5 bases at V and 7 bases at J, with 5 bases in the middle. CDR3 sequence: CASSRDGELFF. The CDR3 DNA follows: TGTGCCAGCAGTAGGGACGGGGAGCTGTTTTTT.

The rearrangement joins TRBV6-2 or TRBV6-3 to TRBJ1-2, with D possibly matching TRBD1 (6 bases). Germline V gene data show CDR1 as MNHEY and CDR2 as SVGEGT. V was trimmed by 2 bases and J by 5 bases, leaving 15 bases between them. This CDR3 region has 15 residues. CDR3 sequence reads: CASSYAQGVGYGYTF. The CDR3, as DNA: TGTGCCAGCAGTTACGCACAGGGCGTCGGGTATGGCTACACCTTC.

The chain couples TRBV19 to TRBJ2-4; weak D call: TRBD1 (6 bases). Germline loops: CDR1 LNHDA, CDR2 SQIVND (reference sequence). This CDR3 has 13 amino acids. Trimming removed 9 bases from V and 4 bases from J, with 13 bases in between. The CDR3 DNA is TGTGCCAGCAGCAGTGGACAGAAAAACATTCAGTACTTC. As protein: CASSSGQKNIQYF.

In regard to this clone: Other DNA sequences in this sample translate to the same CDR3. This chain uses TRBV30 with TRBJ2-7; D ambiguous. In germline, CDR1 is GTSNPN, CDR2 SVGIG (reference sequence). V was trimmed by 0 bases and J by 1 base, leaving 4 bases between them. The CDR3 covers 12 residues. This CDR3 reads CAWSVRSYEQYF. CDR3 DNA: TGTGCCTGGAGTGTAAGGTCCTACGAGCAGTACTTC.

The sample holds one count of this clone. The chain recombines TRBV12-3 or TRBV12-4 with TRBJ1-2, with D unresolved. The CDR3 runs 12 residues. Trimming took off 3 bases at V and 4 bases at J, with 6 bases between the two ends. CDR3 DNA: TGTGCCAGCAGTTTCGGGTCCTATGGCTACACCTTC. Translating gives CASSFGSYGYTF.

The V and J genes are TRBV19 and TRBJ2-2; no reliable D call. CDR3 length equals 14 residues. V was trimmed by 2 bases and J by 1 base, leaving 5 bases between them. CDR1 is LNHDA, CDR2 SQIVND, per germline (reference sequence). The CDR3 sequence is CASSILENTGELFF. For the CDR3, the DNA is TGTGCCAGTAGTATACTGGAGAACACCGGGGAGCTGTTTTTT. Supplemented by reference TRBV19 and TRBJ2-2, the full variable domain reads DGGITQSPKYLFRKEGQNVTLSCEQNLNHDAMYWYRQDPGQGLRLIYYSQIVNDFQKGDIAEGYSVSREKKESFPLTVTSAQKNPTAFYLCASSILENTGELFFGEGSRLTVL.

The V and J genes are TRBV7-2 and TRBJ2-7; no reliable D call. Trimming removed 0 bases from V and 3 bases from J, with 6 bases in between. The CDR3 extends over 13 amino acids. CDR1 is SGHTA and CDR2 is FQGNSA in the germline V gene. The CDR3 spells CASSLADGYEQYF. The DNA for the CDR3 is TGTGCCAGCAGCTTAGCTGACGGCTACGAGCAGTACTTC.

This chain uses TRBV28 with TRBJ1-6, with a possible D match to TRBD1 (5 bases). V dropped 5 bases and J dropped 7 bases, with 21 bases sitting between them. The CDR3 length is 17 residues. The V gene's germline CDR1 is MDHEN and CDR2 SYDVKM. CDR3 sequence: CASSHQPLGGRNSPLHF. For the CDR3, the DNA is TGTGCCAGCAGTCACCAGCCCCTTGGGGGGAGAAATTCACCCCTCCACTTT.

The chain employs TRBV15 and TRBJ2-3; 7 bases fit TRBD1. The CDR3 covers 16 residues. Trimming cost V 3 bases and J 0 bases; bases outside gene matches: 6. Germline CDR1 LNHNV, CDR2 YYDKDF (reference sequence). The CDR3 is CATSSFRGQSTDTQYF. CDR3 bases: TGTGCCACCAGCAGCTTTAGGGGACAGAGCACAGATACGCAGTATTTT.

The genes are TRBV6-2 or TRBV6-3 and TRBJ2-3, with a weak D call TRBD2 (6 bases). The CDR3 totals 13 residues. CDR1 MNHEY and CDR2 SVGEGT come from the germline V gene. Trimming left V 7 bases short and J 6 bases short, with 14 bases between. The CDR3 DNA reads TGTGCCAGCACCCCGCCAGGGACTGATACGCAGTATTTT. It codes for CASTPPGTDTQYF.

CDR3 bases: TGTGCCAGCAGCGCCGGGCAGGGGGCCCCTTTTAATTCACCCCTCCACTTT. Its translation is CASSAGQGAPFNSPLHF. The chain joins TRBV7-2 to TRBJ1-6; 8 bases match TRBD1. Per germline, CDR1 SGHTA and CDR2 FQGNSA. After removal of 5 bases from V and 6 bases from J, the junction contained 12 bases not matched to a gene. The CDR3 sequence is 17 residues long. The complete variable domain, with remaining parts taken from reference TRBV7-2 and TRBJ1-6, reads GAGVSQSPSNKVTEKGKDVELRCDPISGHTALYWYRQSLGQGLEFLIYFQGNSAPDKSGLPSDRFSAERTGGSVSTLTIQRTQQEDSAVYLCASSAGQGAPFNSPLHFGNGTRLTVT.

The J gene is TRBJ2-7, the V gene TRBV2; the match to TRBD1 covers 10 bases. CDR3 length: 14 amino acids. The germline gives CDR1 SNHLY, CDR2 FYNNEI. V was pared by 4 bases and J by 2 bases, with 2 bases of the junction left unmatched. The DNA of the CDR3 is TGTGCCAGCAGTGCCGGGACAGGGGCCTACGAGCAGTACTTC. The encoded protein is CASSAGTGAYEQYF.

V usage is TRBV6-6 and J usage is TRBJ1-2; 9 positions agree with TRBD1. This CDR3 comprises 13 residues. After removal of 5 bases from V and 7 bases from J, the junction contained 5 bases not matched to a gene. Germline CDR1 is MNHNY and CDR2 is SVGAGI (reference sequence). This CDR3 reads CASSRQGEGGYTF. For the CDR3, the DNA is TGTGCCAGCAGTCGACAGGGGGAAGGTGGCTACACCTTC.

The V call is TRBV3-1 (or the pseudogene TRBV3-2), the J call TRBJ1-1; D uncertain. Trimming took 1 base from V and 8 from J, leaving 8 bases between them. Germline CDR1 reads LGHDT; CDR2 reads YNNKEL (reference sequence). This CDR3 comprises 12 residues. Written as DNA, the CDR3 is TGTGCCAGCAGCCAAGTGGGCAGGGAAGCTTTCTTT. Its protein product is CASSQVGREAFF.